This TCR beta chain was sequenced for a study of shared clonotypes between healthy human individuals. Overall study results and limits: For naive CD4 cells, 4.5% to 6.5% of clonotypes were shared across four donors.

A deep-level run was used for the assay. Assay used: immunoSEQ multiplex PCR; TCRdb lists only in-frame clones, some missing. Of about 550,000 clones detected, just under 97% appear once; the ten largest clones hold around 0.11%. CD45RO negativity and positive selection for CCR7 defined naive CD8 cells, a population that excluded terminally differentiated effector memory CD45RA+ cells. Donors included only healthy HIV-negative adults lacking recent acute infections or vaccinations. Adults of Caucasian background living in Nashville, Tennessee made up all donors. About this clone itself: Its antigen is as yet unknown.

CDR3 length equals 13 residues. Germline V gene sequence: CDR1 MGHRA, CDR2 YSYEKL. V shed 3 bases and J shed 3 bases, with 3 bases lying between them. Sequences were obtained from naive CD8+ T cells sorted from blood. This clonotype originated in a woman in her twenties or thirties in good health. The chain joins TRBV4-1 to TRBJ1-6; D is undetermined. The CDR3 nucleotides are TGCGCCAGCAGCCATAGCTATAATTCACCCCTCCACTTT. Residues: CASSHSYNSPLHF.